The TCR beta chain under discussion was sequenced for a study of blood T cell repertoires in COVID-19. The method was immunoSEQ multiplex PCR; TCRdb's version includes in-frame clones alone and lacks a portion of them. The table includes 220,000 or so clones, 85% to 90% detected once. This clone appeared once. Germline assignment: CDR1 SGHRS and CDR2 YFSETQ. V dropped 0 bases and J dropped 4; count of bases not matched to a gene: 3. The CDR3 loop spans 15 amino acids. Sequences were obtained from PBMCs or T cells enriched from blood (not recorded which). This sequence joins TRBV5-1 and TRBJ2-7, with TRBD2 matching over 11 bases. This receptor was taken from a woman between 45 and 65 years old with acute COVID-19. CDR3 residues: CASSLVAGGGYEQYF. The DNA for the CDR3 is TGCGCCAGCAGCTTGGTAGCGGGAGGGGGGTACGAGCAGTACTTC.